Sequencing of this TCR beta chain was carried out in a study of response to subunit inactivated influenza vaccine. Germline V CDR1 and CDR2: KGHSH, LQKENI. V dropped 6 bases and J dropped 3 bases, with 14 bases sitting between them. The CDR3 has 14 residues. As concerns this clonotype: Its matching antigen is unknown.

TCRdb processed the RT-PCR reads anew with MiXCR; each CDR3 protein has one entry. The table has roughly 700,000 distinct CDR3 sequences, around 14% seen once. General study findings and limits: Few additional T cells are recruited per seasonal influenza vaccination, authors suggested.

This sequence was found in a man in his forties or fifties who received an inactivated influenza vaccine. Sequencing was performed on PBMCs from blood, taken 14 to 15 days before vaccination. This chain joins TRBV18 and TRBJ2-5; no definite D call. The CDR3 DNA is TGTGCCAGCTCGATGGACCAAGAAAAAGAGACCCAGTACTTC. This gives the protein CASSMDQEKETQYF.